The 32 T cell receptor beta chains in this list originate from one sample, sequenced in a study of CD8+CD57+ T cells in acquired aplastic anemia. Researchers used genomic DNA as the template to profile TCR beta VDJ and CDR3. MiXCR, run by TCRdb on the reads, gives a single entry per CDR3 protein. This table has around 430,000 distinct CDR3 sequences, roughly 34% appearing once. Patients sequenced had flow cytometry evidence of CD8+CD57+ cell expansion. The sample consisted of sorted CD4+, CD8+, or CD8+CD57+ T cells (not recorded which) from PBMCs. Every receptor here comes from a human donor with aplastic anemia.

In its sample, this clonotype was seen many times. The gene calls are TRBV7-9 and TRBJ2-7; D is possibly TRBD1 or TRBD2 (5 bases each). The CDR3 totals 15 residues. CDR1 is SEHNR and CDR2 is FQNEAQ in the germline V gene (reference sequence). V was trimmed by 2 bases and J by 3 bases, leaving 14 bases between them. CDR3 loop: CASSLRAGTNYEQYF. For the CDR3, the DNA is TGTGCCAGCAGCTTAAGGGCAGGGACCAACTACGAGCAGTACTTC.

This clonotype has a count of ten or more. This chain joins TRBV6-6 and TRBJ2-5; 8 bases fit TRBD1. Per germline, CDR1 MNHNY and CDR2 SVGAGI (reference sequence). The CDR3 has 13 residues. The trim removed 8 bases at V and 4 bases at J, leaving 6 bases unmatched. For the CDR3, the DNA is TGTGCCAGCCGAGGACAGGGACGAGAGACCCAGTACTTC. This gives the protein CASRGQGRETQYF.

This clonotype was seen more than once but under ten times. The chain carries TRBV28 and TRBJ2-3; 7 bases agree with TRBD2. The CDR3 extends over 14 amino acids. Germline lookup yields CDR1 MDHEN and CDR2 SYDVKM. The ends lost 6 bases at V and 2 bases at J; junction bases unmatched: 5. Here the CDR3 reads CASRGRAPTDTQYF. The CDR3 DNA follows: TGTGCCAGCAGGGGGAGGGCCCCCACAGATACGCAGTATTTT.

This clonotype was observed many times. J is TRBJ2-5 and V is TRBV19, with TRBD2 matching 8 bases. The trim removed 3 bases at V and 5 bases at J, leaving 8 bases unmatched. Germline V gives CDR1 LNHDA, CDR2 SQIVND (reference sequence). CDR3 size: 15 residues. CDR3 DNA sequence: TGTGCCAGTAGTATTTCGGGGGGGGGTGGGGAGACCCAGTACTTC. This translates into CASSISGGGGETQYF.

The genes are TRBV14 and TRBJ1-1; 8 nucleotides match TRBD1. Germline lookup yields CDR1 SGHDN and CDR2 FVKESK. This CDR3 has 17 residues. The V segment lost 5 bases and the J segment 1 base; nucleotides outside the gene matches: 12. The DNA of the CDR3 is TGTGCCAGCAGCGCCCGGGACAGGCGGTTTAGGAACACTGAAGCTTTCTTT. Amino acid sequence: CASSARDRRFRNTEAFF.

The chain combines TRBV13 with TRBJ2-2, with 13 bases that match TRBD2. J lost 0 bases, V lost 4 bases, and 5 bases had no gene match. The CDR3 runs 18 residues. Germline V gene sequence: CDR1 PRHDT, CDR2 FYEKMQ (reference sequence). The CDR3 DNA reads TGTGCCAGCAGCTCTACTAGCGGGGGGGCCGCGAACACCGGGGAGCTGTTTTTT. Encoded protein: CASSSTSGGAANTGELFF.

The chain employs TRBV10-3 and TRBJ1-3; no firm D call. The CDR3 length is 14 residues. Trimming left V 7 bases short and J 0 bases short, with 10 bases between. Germline CDR1 reads ENHRY; CDR2 reads SYGVKD. As DNA, the CDR3 is TGTGCCATCACCATGGGAACCTCTGGAAACACCATATATTTT. Translating it yields CAITMGTSGNTIYF.

This clonotype came up a few times. V gene TRBV24-1 combines with J gene TRBJ2-2; TRBD2 might be the D (5 bases). CDR1 KGHDR and CDR2 SFDVKD come from the germline V gene. V was pared by 6 bases and J by 0 bases, with 7 bases between. CDR3 size: 14 residues. DNA of the CDR3: TGTGCCACCAGTTCCGGGGCGAACACCGGGGAGCTGTTTTTT. Residues: CATSSGANTGELFF.

The CDR3 sequence is CASRTSGSEAFF. CDR3 nucleotides: TGTGCCAGCAGGACATCCGGGAGTGAAGCTTTCTTT. The chain combines TRBV27 with TRBJ1-1; no definite D call. CDR3 length: 12 amino acids. The V gene lost 6 bases and the J gene lost 7 bases, with 12 bases spanning the gap. Germline CDR1 and CDR2: MNHEY and SMNVEV (reference sequence).

The DNA of the CDR3 is TGCGCCAGCAGTGACCTTGACAGGGGACGCGGTCGCACTGAAGCTTTCTTT. Encoded protein: CASSDLDRGRGRTEAFF. The rearrangement links TRBV10-1 to TRBJ1-1, with 8 bases identical to TRBD1. Per the germline V gene, CDR1 is WNHNN and CDR2 is SYGVQD (reference sequence). The junction had 13 bases not matched to a gene; V was cut back by 3 bases and J by 4 bases. The CDR3 spans 17 residues.

As concerns this clonotype: A much larger clonotype is one base distant, so this may be a read error. The missing conserved phenylalanine or tryptophan at the end of this CDR3 makes a read error likely. The chain carries TRBV7-9 and TRBJ2-7; D remains unclear. V was cut by 5 bases and J by 3 bases, with 11 bases left in between. Germline loops: CDR1 SEHNR, CDR2 FQNEAQ (reference sequence). CDR3 length: 13 residues. Written as DNA, the CDR3 is TGTGCCAGCAGCCAAGACAATCTCTACGAGCAGTACTCC. It encodes CASSQDNLYEQYS.

The V call is TRBV9, the J call TRBJ1-3, with D uncertain. The CDR3 length is 16 residues. The ends were cut back, 4 bases at V and 3 bases at J, with 17 bases in the middle. Germline lookup yields CDR1 SGDLS and CDR2 YYNGEE. Here the CDR3 DNA reads TGTGCCAGCAGCCTCGTATTGAGGGCGGGTGGAAACACCATATATTTT. Encoded protein: CASSLVLRAGGNTIYF.

The V gene is TRBV24-1, the J gene TRBJ2-7; D may be TRBD1 or TRBD2 (6 bases each). The CDR3 contains 13 residues. Germline assignment: CDR1 KGHDR and CDR2 SFDVKD. V gave up 5 bases and J gave up 5 bases, with 12 bases separating them. Here the CDR3 reads CATSVGRQDEQYF. Here the CDR3 DNA reads TGTGCCACCAGTGTCGGGAGACAGGACGAGCAGTACTTC.

This clonotype was recorded a few times. A much larger clone sits a single nucleotide away, making a read error possible. The chain recombines TRBV19 with TRBJ1-1; TRBD1 aligns across 10 bases. CDR1 and CDR2 (germline): LNHDA, SQIVND (reference sequence). V lost 5 bases, J lost 1 base, and 7 bases stayed unmatched. The CDR3 sequence is 16 residues long. CDR3 DNA: TGTGCCAGTAGTCCGGGACAGGGGCTGGGGAACACTGAAGCTTTCTTT. Its protein product is CASSPGQGLGNTEAFF.

This rearrangement joins TRBV7-9 to TRBJ1-1, with a possible D match to TRBD1 (5 bases). V was clipped by 5 bases and J by 1 base, with 11 bases between them. The CDR3 is 14 residues long. Germline values: CDR1 SEHNR, CDR2 FQNEAQ (reference sequence). CDR3 nucleotides: TGTGCCAGCAGCGGCAGGGCAGGGAACACTGAAGCTTTCTTT. It yields the protein CASSGRAGNTEAFF.

The DNA for the CDR3 is TGTGCCAGTAATAGTGACCATCGGGGCTACACCTTC. Protein: CASNSDHRGYTF. The chain employs TRBV19 and TRBJ1-2; D gene ambiguous. Trimming cost V 7 bases and J 8 bases, with 14 bases left between them. This CDR3 comprises 12 residues. Germline V lookup: CDR1 LNHDA, CDR2 SQIVND (reference sequence).

The chain uses TRBV9 and TRBJ1-2; TRBD1 matches 7 bases. The CDR3 covers 17 residues. The germline gives CDR1 SGDLS, CDR2 YYNGEE. Trimming removed 2 bases from V and 6 bases from J; junction bases left unmatched: 16. DNA of the CDR3: TGTGCCAGCAGCGTCGAACAGGGGAGGGTAGGTCTACATGGCTACACCTTC. This translates into CASSVEQGRVGLHGYTF.

J is TRBJ1-5 and V is TRBV27; D ambiguous. The CDR3 extends over 14 amino acids. The V end was cut by 8 bases, the J end by 2 bases, with 13 bases between. Per germline, CDR1 MNHEY and CDR2 SMNVEV (reference sequence). This CDR3 is CASGSPMRNQPQHF. The CDR3, as DNA: TGTGCCAGCGGGTCGCCCATGCGCAATCAGCCCCAGCATTTT.

In this sample, this clonotype turned up many times. This chain joins TRBV2 and TRBJ1-4, with D possibly matching TRBD1 (5 bases). CDR1 is SNHLY and CDR2 is FYNNEI in the germline V gene. The CDR3 contains 13 residues. With 3 bases removed from V and 5 bases from J, the gap between germline ends came to 7 bases. The CDR3 region is CASSDRANEKLFF. The CDR3 DNA follows: TGTGCCAGCAGTGACAGGGCGAATGAAAAACTGTTTTTT.

This clonotype was recorded many times. This chain uses TRBV24-1 with TRBJ2-3; 9 nucleotides line up with TRBD1. V shed 4 bases, J shed 4 bases, and the junction held 8 bases outside the gene matches. Germline V gene data show CDR1 as KGHDR and CDR2 as SFDVKD. The CDR3 is made up of 16 amino acids. Here the CDR3 reads CATSEGRGQGSDTQYF. DNA of the CDR3: TGTGCCACCAGTGAGGGTAGGGGACAGGGTTCAGATACGCAGTATTTT.

This clonotype was detected ten times or more. This chain joins TRBV7-2 and TRBJ1-2, with 10 nucleotides matching TRBD1. In germline, CDR1 is SGHTA, CDR2 FQGNSA. The CDR3 runs 15 residues. Germline trimming cut 3 bases from V and 3 bases from J; bases unmatched to any gene: 4. As DNA, the CDR3 is TGTGCCAGCAGCTTGACAGGGGGCGCCGACTATGGCTACACCTTC. As protein: CASSLTGGADYGYTF.

The chain combines TRBV6-5 with TRBJ1-2; D is ambiguous. The CDR3 length is 14 residues. Trimming stripped 5 bases from V and 7 bases from J, with 17 bases between. The germline CDR1 and CDR2 sequences are MNHEY and SVGAGI. DNA for the CDR3: TGTGCCAGCAGTACCTCGGGTTCCCCGAGTGGCTACACCTTC. It is translated as CASSTSGSPSGYTF.

This clonotype showed up just once. The J gene is TRBJ1-2, the V gene TRBV5-1, with 8 bases lining up with TRBD1. The CDR3 spans 13 residues. The ends lost 4 bases at V and 8 bases at J; junction bases unmatched: 7. The germline CDR1 and CDR2 sequences are SGHRS and YFSETQ. The CDR3 DNA reads TGCGCCAGCAGCGGGGGACAGGACCGGGGCTACACCTTC. Translated, it gives CASSGGQDRGYTF.

This clonotype was seen ten or more times. V usage is TRBV15 and J usage is TRBJ1-6; D unclear. CDR3 length: 13 amino acids. CDR1 and CDR2 from the germline V gene are LNHNV and YYDKDF (reference sequence). V was clipped by 5 bases and J by 14 bases, with 16 bases between them. CDR3: CATSPKRHYALHF. The CDR3, as DNA: TGTGCCACCAGCCCGAAGCGGCACTACGCCCTCCACTTT.

Only a few counts were recorded for this clonotype. The V call is TRBV6-5, the J call TRBJ1-2; D is ambiguous. Trimming removed 4 bases from V and 4 bases from J, with 16 bases in between. CDR1 is MNHEY, CDR2 SVGAGI, per germline. CDR3 length equals 15 residues. This CDR3 reads CASSSSDPLGYGYTF. CDR3 DNA: TGTGCCAGCAGTTCGTCGGATCCTCTAGGCTATGGCTACACCTTC.

The CDR3 bases are TGTGCCAGCAGCTCCCGTAGCGGGCCTGAGCAGTTCTTC. It is translated as CASSSRSGPEQFF. The J gene is TRBJ2-1, the V gene TRBV7-2, with TRBD2 matching over 7 bases. V shed 4 bases and J 9 bases; nucleotides not matched to a gene: 6. Germline CDR1 reads SGHTA; CDR2 reads FQGNSA. This CDR3 comprises 13 residues.

Concerning this clonotype itself: Since a much larger clone is just one base distant, this may be a read error. This sequence joins TRBV19 and TRBJ2-1; D gene uncertain. CDR3 size: 12 residues. The ends were cut back, 3 bases at V and 8 bases at J, with 8 bases in the middle. Germline V gene lookup returns CDR1 LNHDA and CDR2 SQIVND (reference sequence). The CDR3 nucleotides are TGTGCCAGTAGTATTCGATCGGATGAGCAGTTCTTC. Translated, it gives CASSIRSDEQFF.

This clonotype was counted at least ten times. This chain uses TRBV10-3 with TRBJ1-1, with TRBD1 matching 7 bases. In germline, CDR1 is ENHRY, CDR2 SYGVKD. The CDR3 totals 15 residues. Germline trimming cut 4 bases from V and 0 bases from J; bases unmatched to any gene: 5. The CDR3 reads CAISGTGTVNTEAFF. CDR3 in DNA: TGTGCCATCAGTGGGACCGGGACAGTGAACACTGAAGCTTTCTTT.

This rearrangement joins TRBV19 to TRBJ2-3; 8 bases map to TRBD2. V lost 5 bases, J lost 1 base, and 5 bases stayed unmatched. The length of the CDR3 is 15 residues. In germline, CDR1 is LNHDA, CDR2 SQIVND (reference sequence). As DNA, the CDR3 is TGTGCCAGTAGTGCCAAGCGGGGGCGCACAGATACGCAGTATTTT. Translating gives CASSAKRGRTDTQYF.

The sample holds a few counts of this clonotype. V is TRBV25-1 and J is TRBJ1-1; the D is unclear. The V gene's germline CDR1 is MGHDK and CDR2 SYGVNS. The V end was cut by 6 bases, the J end by 0 bases, with 11 bases between. The CDR3 sequence is 14 residues long. In DNA, the CDR3 is TGTGCCAGCAGCTTGGCCAGCCTGAACACTGAAGCTTTCTTT. Its protein is CASSLASLNTEAFF.

This chain connects TRBV6-1 to TRBJ1-3; 9 bases map to TRBD1. V dropped 5 bases and J dropped 0; count of bases not matched to a gene: 11. There are 18 residues in the CDR3. The V gene's germline CDR1 is MNHNS and CDR2 SASEGT. CDR3 DNA: TGTGCCAGCAGTACTAGGGGACAGGGCCGCTACTCTGGAAACACCATATATTTT. Amino acid sequence: CASSTRGQGRYSGNTIYF.

This clonotype has a count of ten or more. The chain combines TRBV4-2 with TRBJ1-3; D is perhaps TRBD1 (6 bases). Trimming took 0 bases from V and 2 from J, leaving 8 bases between them. In germline, CDR1 is LGHNA, CDR2 YNFKEQ. The CDR3 runs 15 residues. DNA of the CDR3: TGTGCCAGCAGCCAAGAGTCAGGGGCTGGAAACACCATATATTTT. This encodes CASSQESGAGNTIYF.